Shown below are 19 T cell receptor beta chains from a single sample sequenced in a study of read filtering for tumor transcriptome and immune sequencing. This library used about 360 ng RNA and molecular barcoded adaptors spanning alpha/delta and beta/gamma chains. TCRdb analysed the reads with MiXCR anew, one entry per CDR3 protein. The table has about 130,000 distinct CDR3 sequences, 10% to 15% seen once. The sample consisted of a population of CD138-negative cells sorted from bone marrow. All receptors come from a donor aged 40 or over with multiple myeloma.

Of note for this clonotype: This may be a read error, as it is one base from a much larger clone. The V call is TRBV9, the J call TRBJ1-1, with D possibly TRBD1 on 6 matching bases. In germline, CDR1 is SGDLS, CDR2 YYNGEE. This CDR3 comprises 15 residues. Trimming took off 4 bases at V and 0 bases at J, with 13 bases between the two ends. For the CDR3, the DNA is TGTGCCAGCAGCCTAGGGGGACATTTGAACACTGAAGCTTTCTTT. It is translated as CASSLGGHLNTEAFF.

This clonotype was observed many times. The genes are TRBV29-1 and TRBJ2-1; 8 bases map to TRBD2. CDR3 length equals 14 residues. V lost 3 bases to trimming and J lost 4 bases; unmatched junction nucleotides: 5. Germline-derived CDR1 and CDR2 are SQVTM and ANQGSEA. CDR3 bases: TGCAGCGTTGATACCGGGGGGGGTTACAATGAGCAGTTCTTC. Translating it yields CSVDTGGGYNEQFF.

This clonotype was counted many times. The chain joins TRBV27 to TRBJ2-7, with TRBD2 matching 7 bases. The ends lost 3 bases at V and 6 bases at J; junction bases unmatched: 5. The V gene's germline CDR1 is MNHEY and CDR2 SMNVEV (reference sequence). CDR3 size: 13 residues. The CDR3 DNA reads TGTGCCAGCAGTTTGCGGCGGGAGTTCGAGCAGTACTTC. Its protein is CASSLRREFEQYF.

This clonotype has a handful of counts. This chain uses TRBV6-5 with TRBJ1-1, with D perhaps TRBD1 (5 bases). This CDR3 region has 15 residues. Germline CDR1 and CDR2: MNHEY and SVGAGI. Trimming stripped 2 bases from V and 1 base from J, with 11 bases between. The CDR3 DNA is TGTGCCAGCAGTTACGGCAGGGAAGGGAACACTGAAGCTTTCTTT. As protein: CASSYGREGNTEAFF.

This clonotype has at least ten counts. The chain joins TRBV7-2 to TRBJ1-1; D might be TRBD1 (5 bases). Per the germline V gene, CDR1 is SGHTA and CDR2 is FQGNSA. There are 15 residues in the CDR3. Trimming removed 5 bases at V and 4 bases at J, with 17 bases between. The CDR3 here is CASSPSKGLATEAFF. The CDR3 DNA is TGTGCCAGCAGCCCGTCGAAGGGGCTGGCCACTGAAGCTTTCTTT.

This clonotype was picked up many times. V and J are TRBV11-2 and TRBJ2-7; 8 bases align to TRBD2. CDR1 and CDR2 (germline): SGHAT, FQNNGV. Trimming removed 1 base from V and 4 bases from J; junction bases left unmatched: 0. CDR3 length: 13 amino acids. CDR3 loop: CASSLGGRYEQYF. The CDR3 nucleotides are TGTGCCAGCAGCTTAGGCGGGAGGTACGAGCAGTACTTC.

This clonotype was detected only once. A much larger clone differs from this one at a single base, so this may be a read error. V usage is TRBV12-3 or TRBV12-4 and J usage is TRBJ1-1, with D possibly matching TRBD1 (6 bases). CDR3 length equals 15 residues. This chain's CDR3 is CTSSLAGGSGTEAFF. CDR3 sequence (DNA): TGTACCAGCAGTTTAGCGGGGGGCTCGGGCACTGAAGCTTTCTTT.

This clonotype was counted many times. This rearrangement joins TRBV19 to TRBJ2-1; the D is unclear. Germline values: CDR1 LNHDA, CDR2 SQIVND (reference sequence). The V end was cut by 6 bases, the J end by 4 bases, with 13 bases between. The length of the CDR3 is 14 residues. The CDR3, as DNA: TGTGCCAGTAGACCCCAAAGCAAATACAATGAGCAGTTCTTC. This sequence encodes CASRPQSKYNEQFF.

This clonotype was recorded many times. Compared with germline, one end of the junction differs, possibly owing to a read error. CDR3 loop: CASREGEVNEQFF. The CDR3 DNA follows: TGTGCCAGCAGGGAAGGTGAAGTCAATGAGCAGTTCTTC. This sequence joins TRBV6-1 and TRBJ2-1; the D is unclear. The CDR3 is made up of 13 amino acids. CDR1 and CDR2 (germline): MNHNS, SASEGT.

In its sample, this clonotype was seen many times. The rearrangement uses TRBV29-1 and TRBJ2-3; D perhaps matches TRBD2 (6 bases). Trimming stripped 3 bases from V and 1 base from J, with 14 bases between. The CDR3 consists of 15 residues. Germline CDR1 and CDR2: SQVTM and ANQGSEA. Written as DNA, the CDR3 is TGCAGCGTTGAGATCGGCGGGATCGGCACAGATACGCAGTATTTT. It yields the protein CSVEIGGIGTDTQYF.

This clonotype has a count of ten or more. As DNA, the CDR3 is TGTGCCAGCAGCCCCAGTTCGGTAGCGGCCTACGAGCAGTACTTC. This encodes CASSPSSVAAYEQYF. This rearrangement joins TRBV4-2 to TRBJ2-7, with D possibly being TRBD2 (6 bases). The CDR3 is 15 amino acids. Germline CDR1 and CDR2: LGHNA and YNFKEQ. The V end lost 4 bases, the J end lost 2 bases, and 15 bases lay between the germline ends.

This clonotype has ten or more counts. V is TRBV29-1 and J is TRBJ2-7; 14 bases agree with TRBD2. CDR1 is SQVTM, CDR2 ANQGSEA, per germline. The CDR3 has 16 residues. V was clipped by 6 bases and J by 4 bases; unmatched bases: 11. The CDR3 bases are TGCAGCGTCACCGGGACTAGCGGGAGTTCAGTTTACGAGCAGTACTTC. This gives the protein CSVTGTSGSSVYEQYF.

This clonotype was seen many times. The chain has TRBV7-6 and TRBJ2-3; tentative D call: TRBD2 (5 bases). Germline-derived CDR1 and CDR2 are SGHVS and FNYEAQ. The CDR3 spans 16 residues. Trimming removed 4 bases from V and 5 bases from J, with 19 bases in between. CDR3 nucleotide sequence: TGTGCCAGCAGCTCGCAGTTACCCGCACTAGGAGATACGCAGTATTTT. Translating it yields CASSSQLPALGDTQYF.

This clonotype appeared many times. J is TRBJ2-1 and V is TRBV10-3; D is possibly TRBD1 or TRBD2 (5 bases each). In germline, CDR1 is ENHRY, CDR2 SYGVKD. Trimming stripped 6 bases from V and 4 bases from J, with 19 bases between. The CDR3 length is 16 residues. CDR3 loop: CAIRDVGASGYNEQFF. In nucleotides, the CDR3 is TGTGCCATCAGAGACGTCGGGGCCTCGGGATACAATGAGCAGTTCTTC.

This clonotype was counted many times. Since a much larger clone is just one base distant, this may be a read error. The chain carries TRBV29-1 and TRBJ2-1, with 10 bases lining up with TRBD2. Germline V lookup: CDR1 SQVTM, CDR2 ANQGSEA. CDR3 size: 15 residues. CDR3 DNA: TGCAGCGTTGACCCCCCTAGCGGGAGTTACAATGGGCAGTTCTTC. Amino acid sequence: CSVDPPSGSYNGQFF.

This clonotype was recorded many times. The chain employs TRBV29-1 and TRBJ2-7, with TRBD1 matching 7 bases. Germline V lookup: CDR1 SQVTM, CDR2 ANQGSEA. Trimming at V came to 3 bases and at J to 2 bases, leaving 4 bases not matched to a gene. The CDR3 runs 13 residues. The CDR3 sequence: CSVELQGAYEQYF. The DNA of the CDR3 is TGCAGCGTTGAGCTCCAGGGGGCCTACGAGCAGTACTTC.

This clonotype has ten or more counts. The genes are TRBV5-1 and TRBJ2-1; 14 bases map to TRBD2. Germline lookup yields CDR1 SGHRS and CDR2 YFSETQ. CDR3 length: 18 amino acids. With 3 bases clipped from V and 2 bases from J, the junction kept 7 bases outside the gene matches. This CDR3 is CASSSGLAGEGTYNEQFF. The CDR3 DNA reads TGCGCCAGCAGCTCGGGACTAGCGGGAGAAGGCACCTACAATGAGCAGTTCTTC.

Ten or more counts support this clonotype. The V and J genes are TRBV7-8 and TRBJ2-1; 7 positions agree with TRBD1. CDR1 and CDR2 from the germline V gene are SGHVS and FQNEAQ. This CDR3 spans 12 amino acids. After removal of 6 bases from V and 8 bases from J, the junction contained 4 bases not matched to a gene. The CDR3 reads CASSRQGDEQFF. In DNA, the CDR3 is TGTGCCAGCAGTCGACAGGGCGATGAGCAGTTCTTC.

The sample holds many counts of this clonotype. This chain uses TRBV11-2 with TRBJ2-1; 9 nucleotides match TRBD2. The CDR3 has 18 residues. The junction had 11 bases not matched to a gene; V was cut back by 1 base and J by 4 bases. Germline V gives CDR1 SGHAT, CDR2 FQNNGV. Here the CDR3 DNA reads TGTGCCAGCAGCTTAGTTGTCGGCATCGCGGGAGGGTACAATGAGCAGTTCTTC. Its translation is CASSLVVGIAGGYNEQFF. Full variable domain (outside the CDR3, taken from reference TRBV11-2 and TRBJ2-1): EAGVAQSPRYKIIEKRQSVAFWCNPISGHATLYWYQQILGQGPKLLIQFQNNGVVDDSQLPKDRFSAERLKGVDSTLKIQPAKLEDSAVYLCASSLVVGIAGGYNEQFFGPGTRLTVL.